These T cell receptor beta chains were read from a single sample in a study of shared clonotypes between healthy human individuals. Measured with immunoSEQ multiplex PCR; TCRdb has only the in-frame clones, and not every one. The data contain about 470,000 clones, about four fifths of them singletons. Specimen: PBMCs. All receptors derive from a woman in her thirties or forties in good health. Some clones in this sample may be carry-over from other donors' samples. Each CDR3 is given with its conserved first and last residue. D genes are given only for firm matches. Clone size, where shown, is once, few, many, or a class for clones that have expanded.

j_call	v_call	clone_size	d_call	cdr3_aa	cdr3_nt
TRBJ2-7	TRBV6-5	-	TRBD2	CASSNGLADYEQYF	TGTGCCAGCAGCAACGGACTAGCGGATTACGAGCAGTACTTC
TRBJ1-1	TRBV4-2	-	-	CASSLDWDFSEAFF	TGTGCCAGCAGCTTGGATTGGGATTTCAGTGAAGCTTTCTTT
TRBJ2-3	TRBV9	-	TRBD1	CASSVGGGQGADTQYF	TGTGCCAGCAGCGTTGGAGGCGGACAGGGGGCAGATACGCAGTATTTT
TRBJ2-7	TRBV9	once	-	CASSVGSSGVTYEQYF	TGTGCCAGCAGCGTAGGAAGTAGCGGAGTAACCTACGAGCAGTACTTC
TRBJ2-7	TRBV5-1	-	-	CASSPQDPTTEQYF	TGCGCCAGCAGCCCCCAGGACCCAACAACGGAGCAGTACTTC
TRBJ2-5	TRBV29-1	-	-	CSVEDRWAGGGTQYF	TGCAGCGTTGAAGATAGGTGGGCAGGTGGAGGGACCCAGTACTTC
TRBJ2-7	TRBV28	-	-	CASSADRGSYEQYF	TGTGCCAGCAGCGCTGATAGGGGATCCTACGAGCAGTACTTC
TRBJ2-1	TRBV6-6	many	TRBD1	CASRQGALYEQFF	TGTGCCAGCAGACAGGGGGCTCTCTATGAGCAGTTCTTC
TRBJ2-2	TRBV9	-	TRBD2	CASSVASGDTGELFF	TGTGCCAGCAGCGTAGCTAGCGGGGACACCGGGGAGCTGTTTTTT
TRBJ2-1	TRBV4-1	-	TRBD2	CASSHPGLAARSSYNEQFF	TGCGCCAGCAGCCATCCGGGACTAGCCGCCCGGAGCTCCTACAATGAGCAGTTCTTC
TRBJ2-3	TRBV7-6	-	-	CASSPPRRGPSTDTQYF	TGTGCCAGCAGCCCTCCCCGGCGGGGCCCTAGCACAGATACGCAGTATTTT
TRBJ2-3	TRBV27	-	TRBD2	CASRPTSVQIAGYLYF	TGTGCCAGCAGGCCAACTAGCGTCCAGATAGCCGGGTATTTGTATTTT
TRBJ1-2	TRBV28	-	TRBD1	CASSFPQGAAYGYTF	TGTGCCAGCAGTTTCCCCCAGGGGGCGGCCTATGGCTACACCTTC
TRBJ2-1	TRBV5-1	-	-	CASSSGLINEQFF	TGCGCCAGCAGCTCGGGGCTAATAAATGAGCAGTTCTTC
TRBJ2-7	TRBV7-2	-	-	CASSLGQGLYYEQYF	TGTGCCAGCAGCTTAGGGCAGGGGCTCTACTACGAGCAGTACTTC
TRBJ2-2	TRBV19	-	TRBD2	CASSTPRGGENTGELFF	TGTGCCAGTAGTACCCCTCGGGGGGGAGAGAACACCGGGGAGCTGTTTTTT
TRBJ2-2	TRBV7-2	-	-	CASSQVLDSGELFF	TGTGCCAGCAGCCAAGTACTAGACTCCGGGGAGCTGTTTTTT
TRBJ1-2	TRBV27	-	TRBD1	CASSFDRVGSYTF	TGTGCCAGCAGTTTCGACAGGGTGGGTAGCTACACCTTC
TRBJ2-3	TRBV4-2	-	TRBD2	CASSQDWREVNTDTQYF	TGTGCCAGCAGCCAAGATTGGCGGGAGGTTAACACAGATACGCAGTATTTT
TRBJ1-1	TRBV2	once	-	CASSNRRGDTEAFF	TGTGCCAGCAGTAACCGGAGGGGCGACACTGAAGCTTTCTTT
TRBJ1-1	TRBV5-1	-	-	CASSLTGNTEAFF	TGCGCCAGCAGCTTGACAGGGAACACTGAAGCTTTCTTT
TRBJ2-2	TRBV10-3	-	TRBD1	CAISETGGQGNTGELFF	TGTGCCATCAGTGAGACTGGGGGACAGGGAAACACCGGGGAGCTGTTTTTT
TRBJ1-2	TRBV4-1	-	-	CASSQGPGAGDYGYTF	TGCGCCAGCAGCCAAGGGCCCGGGGCAGGGGACTATGGCTACACCTTC
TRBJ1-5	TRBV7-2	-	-	CASSPWGSNNQPQHF	TGTGCCAGCAGCCCGTGGGGCTCGAATAATCAGCCCCAGCATTTT
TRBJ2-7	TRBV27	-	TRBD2	CASSWGLAGAYEQYF	TGTGCCAGCAGTTGGGGACTAGCGGGAGCCTACGAGCAGTACTTC
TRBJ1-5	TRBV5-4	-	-	CASSLDNSNQPQHF	TGTGCCAGCAGCTTGGATAATAGCAATCAGCCCCAGCATTTT
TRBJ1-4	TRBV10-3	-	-	CASCAGSNEKLFF	TGTGCCTCATGCGCAGGGTCTAATGAAAAACTGTTTTTT
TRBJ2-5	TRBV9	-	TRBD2	CASSVVPAGGAETQYF	TGTGCCAGCAGCGTAGTCCCAGCGGGAGGAGCAGAGACCCAGTACTTC
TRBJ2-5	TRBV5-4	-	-	CASSLDRGEETQYF	TGTGCCAGCAGCTTGGATCGGGGCGAAGAGACCCAGTACTTC
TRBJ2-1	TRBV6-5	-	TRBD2	CASSPTSGSYNEQFF	TGTGCCAGCAGTCCCACTAGCGGGAGCTACAATGAGCAGTTCTTC
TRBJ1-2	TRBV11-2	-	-	CASSPTRGPGYGYTF	TGTGCCAGCAGCCCAACGCGAGGGCCAGGCTATGGCTACACCTTC
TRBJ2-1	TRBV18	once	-	CASSPYLSSYNEQFF	TGTGCCAGCTCACCTTACCTTAGCTCCTACAATGAGCAGTTCTTC
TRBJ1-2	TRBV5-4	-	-	CASSRHRGDGYTF	TGTGCCAGCAGCCGCCATAGGGGGGATGGCTACACCTTC
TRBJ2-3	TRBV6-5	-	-	CAIPADTQYF	TGTGCCATCCCGGCAGATACGCAGTATTTT
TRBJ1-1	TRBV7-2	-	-	CASTPAGTEAFF	TGTGCCAGCACCCCCGCGGGCACTGAAGCTTTCTTT
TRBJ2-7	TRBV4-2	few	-	CASSSTGYEQYF	TGTGCCAGCAGCTCGACAGGCTACGAGCAGTACTTC
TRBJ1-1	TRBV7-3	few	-	CASSLSGGTNTEAFF	TGTGCCAGCAGCTTATCCGGCGGGACGAACACTGAAGCTTTCTTT
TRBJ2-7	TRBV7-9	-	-	CASSLAGYYEQYF	TGTGCCAGCAGCTTAGCGGGATACTACGAGCAGTACTTC
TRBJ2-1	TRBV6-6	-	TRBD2	CASSPTSGGASEQFF	TGTGCCAGCAGTCCGACTAGCGGAGGGGCGAGTGAGCAGTTCTTC
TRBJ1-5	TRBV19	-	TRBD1	CASSPSDRDNQPQHF	TGTGCCAGTAGTCCTTCCGACAGGGACAATCAGCCCCAGCATTTT
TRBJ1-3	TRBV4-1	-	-	CASSPDRASGNTIYF	TGCGCCAGCAGCCCGGACAGAGCCTCTGGAAACACCATATATTTT
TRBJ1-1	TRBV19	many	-	CASSMRRGTEAFF	TGTGCCAGTAGTATGAGACGGGGGACTGAAGCTTTCTTT
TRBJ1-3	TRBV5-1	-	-	CASSLEGGSGNTIYF	TGCGCCAGCAGCTTGGAAGGCGGCTCTGGAAACACCATATATTTT
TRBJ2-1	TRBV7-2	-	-	CASSFLEQFF	TGTGCCAGCAGCTTCCTAGAGCAGTTCTTC
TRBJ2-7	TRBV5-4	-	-	CASSRLALRERSGHEQYF	TGTGCCAGCAGCCGCTTGGCCCTTCGAGAGCGGAGTGGGCACGAGCAGTACTTC
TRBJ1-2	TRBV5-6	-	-	CASSPKRLGGGYTF	TGTGCCAGCAGCCCCAAACGTTTAGGAGGTGGCTACACCTTC
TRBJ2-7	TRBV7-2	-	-	CASSLEGGQTYEQYF	TGTGCCAGCAGCTTAGAAGGGGGGCAGACCTACGAGCAGTACTTC
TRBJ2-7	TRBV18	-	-	CASSPGPGRGSYEQYF	TGTGCCAGCTCACCAGGGCCGGGACGGGGCTCCTACGAGCAGTACTTC
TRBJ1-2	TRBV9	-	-	CASSVEGRGNYGYTF	TGTGCCAGCAGCGTGGAAGGCCGGGGGAACTATGGCTACACCTTC
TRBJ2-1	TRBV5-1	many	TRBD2	CASSTTSGQANEQFF	TGCGCCAGCAGCACCACTAGCGGGCAGGCCAATGAGCAGTTCTTC
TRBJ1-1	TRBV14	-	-	CASTGAGRTEAFF	TGTGCCAGCACGGGGGCAGGTCGGACTGAAGCTTTCTTT
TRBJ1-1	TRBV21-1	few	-	CASSKGRGGTEAPEAFF	TGTGCCAGCAGCAAAGGGAGAGGGGGGACAGAGGCGCCTGAAGCTTTCTTT
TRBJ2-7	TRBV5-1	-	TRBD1	CASSLAMGTGTHEQYF	TGCGCCAGCAGCTTGGCCATGGGGACAGGGACCCACGAGCAGTACTTC
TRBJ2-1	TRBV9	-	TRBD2	CASSDGTSGNNEQFF	TGTGCCAGCAGCGACGGGACTAGCGGAAACAATGAGCAGTTCTTC
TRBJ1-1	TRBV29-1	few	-	CSYSQRTNTEAFF	TGCAGCTACTCCCAACGGACGAACACTGAAGCTTTCTTT